The present entry profiles one T cell receptor beta chain with its context. The data originate from a study of T cell responses to AZD1222 COVID-19 vaccine. Sequencing used immunoSEQ multiplex PCR; TCRdb keeps in-frame clones, though not all of them. The data hold 85,000 to 100,000 clones, with 70% to 90% observed a single time. The sequence derives from an adult in good health. The material was peripheral blood, obtained on day 0 of AZD1222 vaccination.

The CDR3 nucleotides are TGCGCCAGCAGCCCCGGACAGGGGACCACTGAAGCTTTCTTT. Its translation is CASSPGQGTTEAFF. V usage is TRBV4-1 and J usage is TRBJ1-1; 9 bases are shared with TRBD1. The length of the CDR3 is 14 residues. From germline, CDR1 is MGHRA and CDR2 YSYEKL. V was clipped by 4 bases and J by 4 bases; unmatched bases: 4.